One sample yielded the 29 T cell receptor beta chains listed below, sequenced in a study of T cell responses to AZD1222 COVID-19 vaccine. The table came from immunoSEQ multiplex PCR; TCRdb's copy has only in-frame clones and leaves some out. The repertoire has about 170,000 clones, over 85% of them found once; the top ten carry 1.6%. The material sequenced was peripheral blood, taken on day 0 of AZD1222 vaccination. These receptors were taken from an adult in good health.

The chain has TRBV5-1 and TRBJ1-4; 10 nucleotides match TRBD1. V gave up 6 bases and J gave up 7 bases; unmatched junction bases: 6. CDR3 size: 14 residues. Germline values: CDR1 SGHRS, CDR2 YFSETQ. The CDR3 loop is CASTSDRGVEKLFF. The CDR3 DNA follows: TGCGCCAGCACCTCGGACAGGGGGGTTGAAAAACTGTTTTTT.

As to this clone: One end of the junction does not line up with germline, which may come from a read error. V gene TRBV7-7 combines with J gene TRBJ2-1, with a weak D call TRBD2 (6 bases). The CDR3 runs to 14 residues. Germline V gene sequence: CDR1 SSHAT, CDR2 FNYEAQ (reference sequence). The CDR3 DNA sequence: TGTGCTAGCAGCCCGGGGGAGTCCTACAATGAGCAGTTCTTC. Its protein product is CASSPGESYNEQFF.

The chain uses TRBV12-3 or TRBV12-4 and TRBJ1-2; 9 nucleotides match TRBD1. The CDR3 runs 13 residues. Trimming cost V 5 bases and J 4 bases; bases outside gene matches: 2. This chain's CDR3 is CASSRGQGYGYTF. CDR3 DNA sequence: TGTGCCAGCAGTCGGGGACAGGGCTATGGCTACACCTTC.

The V and J genes are TRBV27 and TRBJ2-5; D possibly corresponds to TRBD2 (5 bases). Germline-derived CDR1 and CDR2 are MNHEY and SMNVEV (reference sequence). Trimming pared 8 bases from V and 7 bases from J, leaving 26 bases between. This CDR3 contains 16 residues. Written as DNA, the CDR3 is TGTGCCAGCCCTAGGCGGGCCACACACCCGGTAGGGACCCAGTACTTC. This codes for CASPRRATHPVGTQYF.

The chain employs TRBV2 and TRBJ1-1; weak D call: TRBD1 (5 bases). Germline assignment: CDR1 SNHLY and CDR2 FYNNEI. The CDR3 is 15 amino acids. Trimming removed 6 bases at V and 2 bases at J, with 16 bases between. The CDR3 reads CASSPSRGSNTEAFF. The CDR3 nucleotides read TGTGCCAGCAGCCCGTCGAGGGGCTCAAACACTGAAGCTTTCTTT.

The chain carries TRBV7-2 and TRBJ1-6; TRBD1 matches 7 bases. With 5 bases clipped from V and 4 bases from J, the junction kept 5 bases outside the gene matches. The CDR3 has 15 amino acids. Germline lookup yields CDR1 SGHTA and CDR2 FQGNSA. In DNA form, the CDR3 reads TGTGCCAGCAGCCCCGGGACAGTTTATAATTCACCCCTCCACTTT. Translation gives CASSPGTVYNSPLHF. Based on the CDR3 plus reference TRBV7-2 and TRBJ1-6, the full variable domain is GAGVSQSPSNKVTEKGKDVELRCDPISGHTALYWYRQSLGQGLEFLIYFQGNSAPDKSGLPSDRFSAERTGGSVSTLTIQRTQQEDSAVYLCASSPGTVYNSPLHFGNGTRLTVT.

The V call is TRBV27, the J call TRBJ2-1; 9 nucleotides line up with TRBD1. Germline V gives CDR1 MNHEY, CDR2 SMNVEV (reference sequence). The trim removed 2 bases at V and 4 bases at J, leaving 9 bases unmatched. CDR3 length: 17 residues. The CDR3 DNA reads as TGTGCCAGCAGTTTAAGGGGACAGGGAATTGGGTACAATGAGCAGTTCTTC. Protein: CASSLRGQGIGYNEQFF.

The chain employs TRBV2 and TRBJ2-7; 10 nucleotides agree with TRBD2. This CDR3 spans 16 amino acids. V trimming: 3 bases; J trimming: 5 bases; junction bases outside the gene matches: 10. The germline CDR1 and CDR2 sequences are SNHLY and FYNNEI. Written as DNA, the CDR3 is TGTGCCAGCAGTGAGATCAATCTAGCGGGAGCTCACGAGCAGTACTTC. It translates to CASSEINLAGAHEQYF.

This sequence joins TRBV5-6 and TRBJ1-2, with unresolved D. The germline CDR1 and CDR2 sequences are SGHDT and YYEEEE. This CDR3 region has 13 residues. Trimming removed 4 bases at V and 8 bases at J, with 15 bases between. The CDR3 sequence: CASSLDRGRGYTF. CDR3 bases: TGTGCCAGCAGCCTCGACCGAGGAAGGGGCTACACCTTC.

This chain uses TRBV27 with TRBJ2-7, with TRBD1 matching over 8 bases. V was clipped by 5 bases and J by 3 bases; unmatched bases: 6. CDR1 and CDR2 (germline): MNHEY, SMNVEV (reference sequence). CDR3 size: 14 residues. The CDR3 sequence: CASSPRTGNYEQYF. Written as DNA, the CDR3 is TGTGCCAGCAGTCCAAGGACAGGGAACTACGAGCAGTACTTC.

The V call is TRBV2, the J call TRBJ1-2; no firm D call. This CDR3 has 13 amino acids. V shed 4 bases and J shed 7 bases, with 13 bases lying between them. The germline CDR1 and CDR2 sequences are SNHLY and FYNNEI. DNA for the CDR3: TGTGCCAGCAGTGTGAAGGGAACAACTGGCTACACCTTC. Its protein is CASSVKGTTGYTF.

The genes are TRBV19 and TRBJ2-1; TRBD1 agrees at 8 bases. The germline V gene encodes CDR1 LNHDA and CDR2 SQIVND (reference sequence). This CDR3 region has 15 residues. Losses at the gene ends were 3 bases for V and 7 bases for J; bases not matched to a gene: 8. CDR3 nucleotides: TGTGCCAGTAGTATCGACAGGGGAAGTGGAAATGAGCAGTTCTTC. It specifies CASSIDRGSGNEQFF. Looking up the rest from reference TRBV19 and TRBJ2-1 gives the full variable domain: DGGITQSPKYLFRKEGQNVTLSCEQNLNHDAMYWYRQDPGQGLRLIYYSQIVNDFQKGDIAEGYSVSREKKESFPLTVTSAQKNPTAFYLCASSIDRGSGNEQFFGPGTRLTVL.

This clone was seen more than once but under ten times. The V call is TRBV2, the J call TRBJ1-5; 8 nucleotides line up with TRBD1. Germline CDR1 and CDR2: SNHLY and FYNNEI. Losses at the gene ends were 1 base for V and 6 bases for J; bases not matched to a gene: 8. This CDR3 has 16 amino acids. The CDR3 DNA is TGTGCCAGCAGTGAAGGGGGTGGGACAGGCGGTCAGCCCCAGCATTTT. The encoded protein is CASSEGGGTGGQPQHF.

The chain uses TRBV4-3 and TRBJ2-1, with D unclear. V lost 2 bases, J lost 0 bases, and 11 bases lay in between. This CDR3 is 16 amino acids long. Germline assignment: CDR1 LGHNA and CDR2 YSLEER. CDR3 protein: CASSQYSVSSYNEQFF. The CDR3 DNA sequence: TGCGCCAGCAGCCAATACAGTGTCAGCTCCTACAATGAGCAGTTCTTC.

The chain recombines TRBV16 with TRBJ1-2; D gene unclear. The CDR3 covers 18 residues. The germline V and J ends were trimmed by 1 base and 5 bases, with 23 bases remaining between them. CDR1 and CDR2 from the germline V gene are KGHSY and FQNENV. In nucleotides, the CDR3 is TGTGCCAGCAGCCAATTACCAAACATGAGGCTGCCAGATTATGGCTACACCTTC. It is translated as CASSQLPNMRLPDYGYTF.

About this clone: An end of the junction differs from the germline gene, which may be a read error. This chain joins TRBV7-2 and TRBJ2-2, with a tentative D call TRBD2 (5 bases). The CDR3 is 16 residues long. Germline CDR1 reads SGHTA; CDR2 reads FQGNSA. CDR3 loop: CASSFPEKTEHRGAVF. The CDR3 region has the DNA TGTGCCAGCAGCTTTCCCGAGAAAACAGAACACCGGGGAGCTGTTTTT. The whole variable domain, remainder taken from reference TRBV7-2 and TRBJ2-2, is GAGVSQSPSNKVTEKGKDVELRCDPISGHTALYWYRQSLGQGLEFLIYFQGNSAPDKSGLPSDRFSAERTGGSVSTLTIQRTQQEDSAVYLCASSFPEKTEHRGAVFGEGSRLTVL.

J is TRBJ2-1 and V is TRBV7-8, with D perhaps matching TRBD1 (7 bases). There are 18 residues in the CDR3. Trimming removed 3 bases from V and 4 bases from J, with 22 bases in between. Germline loops: CDR1 SGHVS, CDR2 FQNEAQ. CDR3 protein: CASSFRKAGGDRYNEQFF. Written as DNA, the CDR3 is TGTGCCAGCAGCTTCCGCAAGGCTGGAGGGGACAGATACAATGAGCAGTTCTTC.

V usage is TRBV7-8 and J usage is TRBJ1-1; no firm D call. This CDR3 spans 11 amino acids. Trimming took 5 bases from V and 7 from J, leaving 8 bases between them. Germline assignment: CDR1 SGHVS and CDR2 FQNEAQ. CDR3 DNA sequence: TGTGCCAGCAGCCCCAGGAATGAAGCTTTCTTT. Encoded protein: CASSPRNEAFF.

The chain recombines TRBV5-1 with TRBJ2-7; the D gene is possibly TRBD2 (5 bases). V lost 1 base and J 2 bases, leaving 16 bases between the germline ends. Germline values: CDR1 SGHRS, CDR2 YFSETQ. The CDR3 sequence is 16 residues long. CDR3 sequence: CASSLTPAGLTYEQYF. The CDR3 coding sequence is TGCGCCAGCAGCTTGACCCCTGCGGGTCTTACCTACGAGCAGTACTTC.

This chain joins TRBV12-5 and TRBJ1-1; perhaps TRBD1 as D (6 bases). The germline gives CDR1 LGHNT, CDR2 FRNRAP. With 0 bases removed from V and 1 base from J, the gap between germline ends came to 12 bases. The CDR3 totals 16 residues. The CDR3 sequence: CASGLVTGNWNTEAFF. As DNA, the CDR3 is TGTGCTAGTGGTTTGGTCACAGGGAATTGGAACACTGAAGCTTTCTTT.

This clone has only one observation. CDR3 DNA: TGTGCCTGGAGTCGATTTATAGGACAGCCCCAGCATTTT. As protein: CAWSRFIGQPQHF. The chain employs TRBV30 and TRBJ1-5, with no clear D. CDR1 and CDR2 (germline): GTSNPN, SVGIG (reference sequence). V lost 2 bases to trimming and J lost 7 bases, with 12 bases between them. The CDR3 is made up of 13 amino acids.

The chain carries TRBV19 and TRBJ2-7; possibly TRBD1 or TRBD2 for D (5 bases each). CDR3 size: 12 residues. Germline CDR1 is LNHDA and CDR2 is SQIVND (reference sequence). V was clipped by 6 bases and J by 5 bases, with 11 bases between them. In nucleotides, the CDR3 is TGTGCCAGTAGCTCAGGGACCCACGAGCAGTACTTC. It codes for CASSSGTHEQYF.

The chain employs TRBV2 and TRBJ2-5, with 7 bases identical to TRBD2. Per germline, CDR1 SNHLY and CDR2 FYNNEI. Germline trimming cut 7 bases from V and 2 bases from J; bases unmatched to any gene: 7. This CDR3 is 14 amino acids long. CDR3 nucleotides: TGTGCCAGCAACAGAGGGAGGGATCAAGAGACCCAGTACTTC. Translating it yields CASNRGRDQETQYF. Using reference TRBV2 and TRBJ2-5 for the parts outside the CDR3, the full variable domain is EPEVTQTPSHQVTQMGQEVILRCVPISNHLYFYWYRQILGQKVEFLVSFYNNEISEKSEIFDDQFSVERPDGSNFTLKIRSTKLEDSAMYFCASNRGRDQETQYFGPGTRLLVL.

The genes are TRBV6-5 and TRBJ2-3, with 7 positions matching TRBD2. Trimming at V came to 2 bases and at J to 11 bases, leaving 10 bases not matched to a gene. Germline V gene lookup returns CDR1 MNHEY and CDR2 SVGAGI. This CDR3 has 14 amino acids. The CDR3 loop is CASSYRASGRVQYF. The CDR3 nucleotides read TGTGCCAGCAGTTACAGGGCTAGCGGAAGGGTGCAGTATTTT.

This chain connects TRBV9 to TRBJ2-5; D is perhaps TRBD1 (6 bases). Trimming removed 0 bases at V and 2 bases at J, with 8 bases between. This CDR3 region has 14 residues. The germline V gene encodes CDR1 SGDLS and CDR2 YYNGEE. This chain's CDR3 is CASSVGGQQETQYF. CDR3 nucleotides: TGTGCCAGCAGCGTAGGGGGACAACAAGAGACCCAGTACTTC. Using reference TRBV9 and TRBJ2-5 for the parts outside the CDR3, the full variable domain is DSGVTQTPKHLITATGQRVTLRCSPRSGDLSVYWYQQSLDQGLQFLIQYYNGEERAKGNILERFSAQQFPDLHSELNLSSLELGDSALYFCASSVGGQQETQYFGPGTRLLVL.

The CDR3 protein is CASSFRVGEKLFF. The CDR3, as DNA: TGTGCCAGCAGCTTCAGGGTCGGGGAAAAACTGTTTTTT. The chain couples TRBV7-9 to TRBJ1-4; maybe TRBD1 (5 bases). The CDR3 sequence is 13 residues long. V was cut by 3 bases and J by 8 bases, with 10 bases left in between. The germline V gene has CDR1 SEHNR and CDR2 FQNEAQ (reference sequence). Complete variable domain (other parts from reference TRBV7-9 and TRBJ1-4): DTGVSQNPRHKITKRGQNVTFRCDPISEHNRLYWYRQTLGQGPEFLTYFQNEAQLEKSRLLSDRFSAERPKGSFSTLEIQRTEQGDSAMYLCASSFRVGEKLFFGSGTQLSVL.

The V call is TRBV7-8, the J call TRBJ1-6; 7 positions agree with TRBD1. The length of the CDR3 is 14 residues. The V gene's germline CDR1 is SGHVS and CDR2 FQNEAQ. V dropped 5 bases and J dropped 5; count of bases not matched to a gene: 3. This chain's CDR3 is CASSMGQHNSPLHF. The DNA of the CDR3 is TGTGCCAGCAGCATGGGACAGCATAATTCACCCCTCCACTTT.

V and J are TRBV30 and TRBJ1-4; 7 nucleotides match TRBD1. The CDR3 is 14 residues long. Germline CDR1 reads GTSNPN; CDR2 reads SVGIG (reference sequence). V was clipped by 2 bases and J by 11 bases; unmatched bases: 11. The CDR3 spells CAWSFGYPQGKLFF. The CDR3, as DNA: TGTGCCTGGAGTTTCGGATACCCACAGGGGAAACTGTTTTTT.

The rearrangement uses TRBV6-2 or TRBV6-3 and TRBJ2-7; 8 bases agree with TRBD2. The V segment lost 3 bases and the J segment 4 bases; nucleotides outside the gene matches: 8. From germline, CDR1 is MNHEY and CDR2 SVGEGT. CDR3 length: 15 residues. CDR3 sequence (DNA): TGTGCCAGCAGTTATGCGCGGGGGGCTTCGTACGAGCAGTACTTC. It codes for CASSYARGASYEQYF.